Sequencing of this T cell receptor (beta chain) was carried out in a study of OX40 agonist ivuxolimab in advanced cancers. Turning to the study itself: Participants averaged 60 years of age (range roughly 23 to 90) and were over 75% male.

Comment on this clone: The antigen is not known.

Study conclusions and caveats: Part of the nonresponder group also had normalized T-cell clonal expansion that was low. The average count of expanded clones was higher among CD8+ T cells than among CD4+.

The CDR3 extends over 16 amino acids. The germline CDR1 and CDR2 sequences are SGHTS and YDEGEE. V lost 0 bases and J lost 2, with 14 bases in between. Only in-frame clones appear in the TCRdb table, and some are missing; sequencing was by immunoSEQ multiplex PCR. The sample lists about 60,000 clones; approximately 80% were seen once. The receptor comes from an adult with an advanced solid tumor such as melanoma, head and neck, liver or kidney cancer. The chain combines TRBV5-8 with TRBJ2-5; perhaps TRBD1 as D (6 bases). This specimen consisted of CD4+ or CD8+ T cells sorted from blood, obtained in a trial of the OX40 agonist ivuxolimab. In nucleotides, the CDR3 is TGTGCCAGCAGCTTGGGCGTAACAGGGATTCAAGAGACCCAGTACTTC. Its translation: CASSLGVTGIQETQYF.